This is a list of T cell receptor beta chains from one sample in a study of T-cell memory formation after mild COVID-19. TCRdb re-called the 5' RACE reads through MiXCR, storing one row per CDR3 protein. Of hundreds of thousands of distinct CDR3 sequences in the sample, about a fifth were seen once. Source material: PBMCs or a T cell subset sorted from them (not recorded which). These receptor sequences come from an adult woman who had mild COVID-19 (a few samples of this study predate the infection). Cell type and time point are not known. Both conserved end residues are trimmed from each CDR3. The D gene is left open where the match is weak. Size is stated for part of the rows, as once, few or many counts, or as a class when the clone is expanded.

CDR3 length,J gene,D gene,clone size,V gene,CDR3 protein
12,TRBJ1-5,TRBD1,-,TRBV15,ATSAGGNTQPQH
13,TRBJ2-5,TRBD2,-,TRBV9,ASRKGTSDQETQY
12,TRBJ2-3,-,many,TRBV12-3/TRBV12-4,ASSLSHYGDTQY
14,TRBJ2-1,TRBD2,-,TRBV7-9,ASSVRGGGDYNEQF
13,TRBJ2-7,-,many,TRBV3-1,ASSLPQGKSYEQY
14,TRBJ1-1,TRBD1,-,TRBV6-1,ASRGGQATSNTEAF
11,TRBJ2-3,TRBD2,few,TRBV29-1,SVLAGGTDTQY
13,TRBJ2-7,TRBD1,many,TRBV6-5,ASSPAGTGVHEQY
12,TRBJ1-6,-,-,TRBV5-5,ASRRTVHNSPLH
13,TRBJ2-5,TRBD2,-,TRBV10-3,AISGSSGVQETQY
15,TRBJ2-5,TRBD2,-,TRBV9,ASSVDSGTRGAETQY
12,TRBJ1-1,TRBD1,-,TRBV6-5,ASRNTGGNTEAF
15,TRBJ2-1,-,-,TRBV12-3/TRBV12-4,ASKTSWGLRPVNEQF
9,TRBJ1-2,-,-,TRBV2,ASRQDYGYT
12,TRBJ2-7,-,once,TRBV5-6,ASSLGRTHYEQY
9,TRBJ1-1,-,few,TRBV29-1,SVLRETEAF
12,TRBJ1-1,-,-,TRBV7-9,ASIRLNTNTEAF
13,TRBJ1-1,-,-,TRBV4-1,ASSQEGGTGTEAF
13,TRBJ1-5,-,-,TRBV4-2,ASSQEGRSNQPQH
11,TRBJ1-6,TRBD1,-,TRBV2,ASSRTGNSPLH
12,TRBJ2-3,TRBD2,few,TRBV7-6,ASSFGLAGDTQY
13,TRBJ2-5,-,-,TRBV25-1,ASSEPEVPVETQY
22,TRBJ2-3,TRBD2,-,TRBV12-3/TRBV12-4,ASSLARGASGGLIYISSTDTQY
11,TRBJ1-1,TRBD1,-,TRBV15,ATSSPPHRGGF
13,TRBJ2-7,-,-,TRBV19,ASSIVTEAIYEQY
14,TRBJ2-5,TRBD1,few,TRBV4-1,ASSQGQGPWQETQY
15,TRBJ2-5,TRBD2,-,TRBV20-1,SARSELAGDYQETQY
11,TRBJ1-1,-,-,TRBV10-3,AISEHVNTEAF
11,TRBJ1-5,-,-,TRBV3-1,ASSLYQGQPQH
14,TRBJ2-2,-,few,TRBV18,ASSPFQDSYTGELF
12,TRBJ2-1,-,few,TRBV5-1,ASSLVTGHNEQF
12,TRBJ1-1,TRBD1,-,TRBV6-5,ASSYSGRGTEAF
12,TRBJ2-7,-,-,TRBV25-1,ASSESRTLGEQY
14,TRBJ2-7,TRBD1,few,TRBV6-5,ASSLIRDRRFYEQY
13,TRBJ2-7,TRBD1,-,TRBV30,AWSHLGQGSYEQY
9,TRBJ1-5,-,few,TRBV28,ASGQGQPQH
13,TRBJ2-2,-,few,TRBV19,ASSIGFYNTGELF
13,TRBJ2-5,-,-,TRBV7-6,ASSLGTVFGETQY
14,TRBJ2-2,-,few,TRBV5-1,ASKTIGGLGTGELF
13,TRBJ2-3,-,-,TRBV7-2,ASSSELARTDTQY
14,TRBJ2-1,-,-,TRBV18,ASSLYRDSPHNEQF
13,TRBJ2-3,-,few,TRBV28,ASSPSSTSTDTQY